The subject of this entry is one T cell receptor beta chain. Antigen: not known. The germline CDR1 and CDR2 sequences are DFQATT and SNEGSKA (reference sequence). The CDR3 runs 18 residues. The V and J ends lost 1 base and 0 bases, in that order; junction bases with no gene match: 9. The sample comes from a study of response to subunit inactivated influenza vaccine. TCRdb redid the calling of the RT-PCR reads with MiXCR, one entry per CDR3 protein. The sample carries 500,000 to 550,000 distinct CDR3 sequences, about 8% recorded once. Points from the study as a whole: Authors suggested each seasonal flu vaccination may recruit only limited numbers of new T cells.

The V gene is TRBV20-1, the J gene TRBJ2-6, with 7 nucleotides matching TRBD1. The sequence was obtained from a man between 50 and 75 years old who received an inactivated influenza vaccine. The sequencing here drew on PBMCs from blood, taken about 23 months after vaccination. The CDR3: CSARAKTGDHSGANVLTF. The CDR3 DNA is TGCAGTGCTAGAGCCAAAACAGGGGACCACTCTGGGGCCAACGTCCTGACTTTC.